The next 14 T cell receptor beta chains were all read from a single sample in a study of blood T cell repertoires in COVID-19. Only in-frame clones appear in the TCRdb table, and some are missing; sequencing was by immunoSEQ multiplex PCR. The sample holds over 200,000 clones, 85% seen once. Material: PBMCs or T cells enriched from blood (not recorded which). The receptors here all came from a man aged 35-49 years who had recovered from COVID-19.

The genes are TRBV2 and TRBJ1-6, with D possibly being TRBD1 (6 bases). Germline-derived CDR1 and CDR2 are SNHLY and FYNNEI. The CDR3 is 14 amino acids. V was cut by 6 bases and J by 10 bases, with 16 bases left in between. The CDR3 nucleotides are TGTGCCAGCAGCTCCAGGGGTCTGGGATCACCCCTCCACTTT. It codes for CASSSRGLGSPLHF.

DNA for the CDR3: TGTGCCAGCAGTCTTACAGGGGGCGCAGACACTGAAGCTTTCTTT. Translating gives CASSLTGGADTEAFF. The gene calls are TRBV28 and TRBJ1-1; TRBD1 agrees at 9 bases. The CDR3 runs to 15 residues. The J segment lost 3 bases and the V segment lost 5 bases, leaving 7 bases of the junction unmatched. Germline CDR1 and CDR2: MDHEN and SYDVKM.

The chain has TRBV30 and TRBJ1-3; 9 bases line up with TRBD1. The V gene's germline CDR1 is GTSNPN and CDR2 SVGIG (reference sequence). This CDR3 contains 13 residues. Trimming at V came to 3 bases and at J to 9 bases, leaving 6 bases not matched to a gene. CDR3 amino acids: CAWRGTGKATIYF. The CDR3 DNA sequence: TGTGCCTGGAGGGGGACAGGGAAGGCCACCATATATTTT.

The table lists this clone with a count of one. V gene TRBV2 combines with J gene TRBJ1-6; 7 bases align to TRBD1. The CDR3 runs 15 residues. Trimming cost V 5 bases and J 6 bases; bases outside gene matches: 7. Germline V gene lookup returns CDR1 SNHLY and CDR2 FYNNEI. For the CDR3, the DNA is TGTGCCAGCAGTAACCGACAGGGCAGTAATTCACCCCTCCACTTT. Translation gives CASSNRQGSNSPLHF.

This clone was found once. The chain carries TRBV30 and TRBJ1-1; the D gene is possibly TRBD1 (5 bases). The V and J ends lost 3 bases and 4 bases respectively, with 12 bases between them. This CDR3 has 13 residues. Germline loops: CDR1 GTSNPN, CDR2 SVGIG (reference sequence). The CDR3 loop is CAWRRGPITEAFF. CDR3 sequence (DNA): TGTGCCTGGAGAAGGGGCCCAATCACTGAAGCTTTCTTT.

The chain has TRBV7-9 and TRBJ1-2; 9 bases align to TRBD1. Germline trimming cut 5 bases from V and 4 bases from J; bases unmatched to any gene: 8. The germline gives CDR1 SEHNR, CDR2 FQNEAQ (reference sequence). The CDR3 contains 15 residues. The CDR3 coding sequence is TGTGCCAGCAGCCCGATGACAGGGGGGAGCTATGGCTACACCTTC. Encoded protein: CASSPMTGGSYGYTF.

V is TRBV5-1 and J is TRBJ1-4; 7 positions match TRBD1. Germline assignment: CDR1 SGHRS and CDR2 YFSETQ. V dropped 2 bases and J dropped 2; count of bases not matched to a gene: 3. This CDR3 comprises 15 residues. CDR3 nucleotides: TGCGCCAGCAGCTTACAGGGACAGACTAATGAAAAACTGTTTTTT. Protein product: CASSLQGQTNEKLFF.

This sequence joins TRBV4-1 and TRBJ1-2; 8 nucleotides match TRBD1. Trimming took 4 bases from V and 3 from J; bases not matched to a gene: 10. This CDR3 is built from 16 residues. The germline V gene encodes CDR1 MGHRA and CDR2 YSYEKL. The CDR3 region is CASSRGQETSYYGYTF. The CDR3 nucleotides read TGCGCCAGCAGCCGGGGACAGGAGACGTCTTACTATGGCTACACCTTC.

The chain links TRBV2 to TRBJ2-7; 8 bases agree with TRBD1. In germline, CDR1 is SNHLY, CDR2 FYNNEI. This CDR3 is 14 amino acids long. The V and J ends lost 7 bases and 2 bases, in that order; junction bases with no gene match: 7. CDR3 protein: CASTPKTGAYEQYF. The DNA for the CDR3 is TGTGCCAGCACACCAAAGACAGGGGCCTACGAGCAGTACTTC.

This chain joins TRBV10-3 and TRBJ1-2; 11 bases align to TRBD1. Trimming took 3 bases from V and 3 from J; bases not matched to a gene: 6. Germline CDR1 reads ENHRY; CDR2 reads SYGVKD. CDR3 length equals 16 residues. CDR3 region: CAISDGTGGHDYGYTF. The CDR3 bases are TGTGCCATCAGTGATGGGACAGGGGGGCACGACTATGGCTACACCTTC.

This chain connects TRBV4-1 to TRBJ1-4, with 8 bases fitting TRBD1. The length of the CDR3 is 16 residues. With V trimmed by 5 bases and J by 8 bases, 13 bases remained unmatched. Germline V gene lookup returns CDR1 MGHRA and CDR2 YSYEKL. In nucleotides, the CDR3 is TGCGCCAGCAGCGCATGGGAGACAGGGGATGGGGAAAAACTGTTTTTT. Its protein is CASSAWETGDGEKLFF.

The V and J genes are TRBV5-8 and TRBJ1-2, with D perhaps matching TRBD1 (5 bases). The CDR3 totals 14 residues. Between the trimmed V and J ends, which lost 7 bases and 3 bases, there was a span of 16 bases. Per the germline V gene, CDR1 is SGHTS and CDR2 is YDEGEE. DNA for the CDR3: TGTGCCAGCTCACCCTACGGAGGGGACTATGGCTACACCTTC. It translates to CASSPYGGDYGYTF.

This clone has a single count. This sequence joins TRBV30 and TRBJ1-2; D uncertain. The germline V and J ends were trimmed by 2 bases and 8 bases, with 9 bases remaining between them. The CDR3 runs 11 residues. Germline-derived CDR1 and CDR2 are GTSNPN and SVGIG (reference sequence). As DNA, the CDR3 is TGTGCCTGGAGTCTCTCGAGGGGCTACACCTTC. Amino acids: CAWSLSRGYTF.

The V and J genes are TRBV7-3 and TRBJ2-1; possibly TRBD2 for D (5 bases). The CDR3 sequence is 12 residues long. V was cut by 5 bases and J by 9 bases, with 11 bases left in between. CDR1 is SGHTA and CDR2 is FQGTGA in the germline V gene. The CDR3 protein is CASSGNSGEQFF. CDR3 nucleotides: TGTGCCAGCAGCGGGAACAGCGGTGAGCAGTTCTTC.